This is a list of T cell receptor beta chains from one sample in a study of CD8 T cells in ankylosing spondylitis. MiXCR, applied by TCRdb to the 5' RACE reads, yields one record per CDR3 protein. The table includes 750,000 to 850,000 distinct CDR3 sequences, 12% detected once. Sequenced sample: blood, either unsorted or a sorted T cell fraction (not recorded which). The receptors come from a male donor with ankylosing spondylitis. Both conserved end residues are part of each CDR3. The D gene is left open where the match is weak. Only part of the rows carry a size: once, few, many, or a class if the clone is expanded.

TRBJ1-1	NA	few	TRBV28	CASRITQTENTEAFF	TGTGCCAGCAGAATAACCCAGACAGAGAACACTGAAGCTTTCTTT
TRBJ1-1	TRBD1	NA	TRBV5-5	CASSSLLRDRGMTEAFF	TGTGCCAGCAGCTCTTTGCTCCGGGACAGGGGAATGACTGAAGCTTTCTTT
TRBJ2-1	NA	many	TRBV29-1	CSVEEGWRDRQFF	TGCAGCGTTGAAGAAGGGTGGCGGGATCGGCAGTTCTTC
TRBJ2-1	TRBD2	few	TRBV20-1	CSAGGREGPWNEQFF	TGCAGTGCTGGGGGGAGGGAGGGCCCTTGGAATGAGCAGTTCTTC
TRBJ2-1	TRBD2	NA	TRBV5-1	CASSFQRGDNEQFF	TGCGCCAGCAGCTTCCAGCGGGGGGACAATGAGCAGTTCTTC
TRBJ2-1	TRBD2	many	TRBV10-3	CAILGRREAKGSYNEQFF	TGTGCCATCCTTGGGCGGCGGGAGGCGAAGGGGTCCTACAATGAGCAGTTCTTC
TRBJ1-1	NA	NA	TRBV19	CASREAAPREGLEAFF	TGTGCCAGCCGCGAAGCAGCACCCCGGGAGGGCCTTGAAGCTTTCTTT
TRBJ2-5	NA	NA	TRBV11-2	CASSLVVGTYQETQYF	TGTGCCAGCAGCTTAGTAGTGGGGACGTACCAAGAGACCCAGTACTTC
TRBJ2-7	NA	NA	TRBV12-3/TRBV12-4	CASTLWGHEQYF	TGTGCCAGCACTTTGTGGGGACACGAGCAGTACTTC
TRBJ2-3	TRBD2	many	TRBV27	CASRRTGTSGANTQYF	TGTGCCAGCAGACGGACCGGGACTAGCGGGGCAAATACGCAGTATTTT
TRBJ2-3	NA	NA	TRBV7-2	CASSRQVSRAQYF	TGTGCCAGCAGCCGACAGGTGTCGCGTGCGCAGTATTTT
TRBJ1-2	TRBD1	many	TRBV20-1	CSARDRGRMEGYTF	TGCAGTGCCAGAGACAGGGGGCGAATGGAGGGCTACACCTTC
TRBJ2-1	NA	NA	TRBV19	CASSSQRNSYNEQFF	TGTGCCAGTAGTTCCCAGCGGAACTCCTACAATGAGCAGTTCTTC
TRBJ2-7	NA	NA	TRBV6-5	CASSYSLPGDSYEQYF	TGTGCCAGCAGTTACTCGTTGCCAGGGGACTCCTACGAGCAGTACTTC
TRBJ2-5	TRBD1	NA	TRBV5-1	CASSPEGQGDFETQYF	TGCGCCAGCAGCCCGGAGGGACAGGGGGATTTTGAGACCCAGTACTTC
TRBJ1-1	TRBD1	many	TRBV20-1	CSAPRQGTEAFF	TGCAGTGCTCCCCGACAGGGAACTGAAGCTTTCTTT
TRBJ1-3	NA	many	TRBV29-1	CSVGTESGNTIYF	TGCAGCGTTGGGACAGAGTCTGGAAACACCATATATTTT
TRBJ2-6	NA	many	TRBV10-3	CAISENSGANVLTF	TGTGCCATCAGTGAGAACTCTGGGGCCAACGTCCTGACTTTC
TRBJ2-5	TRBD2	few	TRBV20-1	CSASILAGGGKTQYF	TGCAGTGCTTCGATTCTAGCGGGGGGCGGGAAGACCCAGTACTTC
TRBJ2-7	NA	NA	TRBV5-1	CASSSTNYEQYF	TGCGCCAGCAGTTCGACTAACTACGAGCAGTACTTC
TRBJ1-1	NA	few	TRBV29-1	CSVDTANTEAFF	TGCAGCGTTGATACTGCGAACACTGAAGCTTTCTTT
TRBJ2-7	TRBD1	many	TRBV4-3	CASSRGTGRDYEQYF	TGCGCCAGCAGCCGAGGGACAGGGAGGGACTACGAGCAGTACTTC
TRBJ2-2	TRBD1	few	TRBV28	CASRRTGVTGELFF	TGTGCCAGCAGACGGACAGGGGTCACCGGGGAGCTGTTTTTT
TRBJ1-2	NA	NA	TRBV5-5	CASSLAPADYGYTF	TGTGCCAGCAGCTTGGCCCCGGCGGACTATGGCTACACCTTC
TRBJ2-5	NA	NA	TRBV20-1	CSARAVWLETQYF	TGCAGTGCTAGAGCGGTCTGGTTAGAGACCCAGTACTTC
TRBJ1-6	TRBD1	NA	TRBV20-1	CSASPWTGGNSPLHF	TGCAGTGCTAGCCCCTGGACAGGGGGTAACTCACCCCTCCACTTT
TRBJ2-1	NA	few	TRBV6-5	CATGGGNEQFF	TGTGCCACAGGGGGGGGGAATGAGCAGTTCTTC
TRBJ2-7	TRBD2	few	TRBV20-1	CSARSWREGQYEQYF	TGCAGTGCTAGATCCTGGCGGGAGGGCCAGTACGAGCAGTACTTC
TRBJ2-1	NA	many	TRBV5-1	CASSRGARLSYNEQFF	TGCGCCAGCAGCCGAGGAGCTAGACTGTCCTACAATGAGCAGTTCTTC
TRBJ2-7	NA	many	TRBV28	CASSFGGQTYEQYF	TGTGCCAGCAGTTTTGGAGGACAGACCTACGAGCAGTACTTC
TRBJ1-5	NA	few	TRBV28	CASSSPGDPQPQHF	TGTGCCAGCAGTTCTCCAGGAGATCCTCAGCCCCAGCATTTT
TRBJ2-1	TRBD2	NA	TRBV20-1	CSARVLAENYNEQFF	TGCAGTGCTAGAGTACTAGCGGAGAACTACAATGAGCAGTTCTTC
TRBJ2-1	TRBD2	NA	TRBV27	CASSSLAESSRPQFF	TGTGCCAGCAGCTCACTAGCGGAGTCCTCCCGTCCGCAGTTCTTC
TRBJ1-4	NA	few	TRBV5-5	CASSSGPNRAGAF	TGTGCCAGCAGCTCCGGGCCCAATAGGGCAGGGGCTTTT
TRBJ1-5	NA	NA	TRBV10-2	CASSPKASNQPQHF	TGCGCCAGCAGCCCCAAGGCGAGCAATCAGCCCCAGCATTTT
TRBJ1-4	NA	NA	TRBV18	CASSLQQEANEKLFF	TGTGCCAGCTCACTTCAACAGGAAGCTAATGAAAAACTGTTTTTT
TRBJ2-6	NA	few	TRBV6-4	CASSAEVGANVLTF	TGTGCCAGCAGTGCGGAAGTTGGGGCCAACGTCCTGACTTTC
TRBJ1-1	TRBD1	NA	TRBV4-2	CASTFRDRRLNTEAFF	TGTGCCAGCACGTTCCGGGACAGGAGATTGAACACTGAAGCTTTCTTT
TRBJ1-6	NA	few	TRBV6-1	CASSEMQPRFHF	TGTGCCAGCAGTGAAATGCAGCCACGGTTCCACTTT
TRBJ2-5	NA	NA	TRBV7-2	CASSLGSVQGQETQYF	TGTGCCAGCAGCTTAGGAAGCGTCCAGGGCCAAGAGACCCAGTACTTC
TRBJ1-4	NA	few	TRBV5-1	CASSLIPGNEKLFF	TGCGCCAGCAGCTTGATACCAGGGAATGAAAAACTGTTTTTT
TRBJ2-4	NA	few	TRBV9	CASCTLDSGIQYF	TGTGCCAGCTGTACTCTAGACTCTGGCATTCAGTACTTC
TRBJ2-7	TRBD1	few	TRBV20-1	CSAREFGGGQGAGEQYF	TGCAGTGCTAGAGAGTTTGGCGGGGGACAGGGGGCGGGAGAGCAGTACTTC
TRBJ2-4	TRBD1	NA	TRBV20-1	CSATDRGRENIQYF	TGCAGTGCTACCGACAGGGGAAGGGAAAACATTCAGTACTTC
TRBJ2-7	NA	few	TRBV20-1	CSAREPIAYEQYF	TGCAGTGCTAGAGAACCAATAGCCTACGAGCAGTACTTC
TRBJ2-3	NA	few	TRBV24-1	CATSEPGAITDTQYF	TGTGCCACCAGTGAGCCGGGTGCTATCACAGATACGCAGTATTTT
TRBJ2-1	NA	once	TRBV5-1	CASSFMWEMNEQFF	TGCGCCAGCAGCTTTATGTGGGAGATGAATGAGCAGTTCTTC
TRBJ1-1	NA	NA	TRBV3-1	CASSQDLWGTEAFF	TGTGCCAGCAGCCAAGATCTCTGGGGCACTGAAGCTTTCTTT
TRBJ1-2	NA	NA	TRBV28	CASSPGTTLNYGYTF	TGTGCCAGCAGTCCCGGGACAACTTTAAACTATGGCTACACCTTC